This T cell receptor (beta chain) appears in the sequencing data of a study of blood T cell repertoires in COVID-19. Study-wide background: Nucleic acid was either cDNA or gDNA, and it came from T cells, B-cell-depleted T cells, or PBMCs.

TCRdb keeps only in-frame clones here, not all; method: immunoSEQ multiplex PCR. The sample has some 530,000 clones; less than 90% are singletons. Per the germline V gene, CDR1 is SQVTM and CDR2 is ANQGSEA. The CDR3 sequence is 10 residues long. V dropped 5 bases and J dropped 8; count of bases not matched to a gene: 1. The source of this sequence is an older woman who had recovered from COVID-19. The material sequenced was PBMCs or T cells enriched from blood (not recorded which). The rearrangement uses TRBV29-1 and TRBJ1-1, with 8 bases fitting TRBD1. The CDR3 DNA reads as TGCAGCGTTCGGGACAGGGAAGCTTTCTTT. The encoded protein is CSVRDREAFF.